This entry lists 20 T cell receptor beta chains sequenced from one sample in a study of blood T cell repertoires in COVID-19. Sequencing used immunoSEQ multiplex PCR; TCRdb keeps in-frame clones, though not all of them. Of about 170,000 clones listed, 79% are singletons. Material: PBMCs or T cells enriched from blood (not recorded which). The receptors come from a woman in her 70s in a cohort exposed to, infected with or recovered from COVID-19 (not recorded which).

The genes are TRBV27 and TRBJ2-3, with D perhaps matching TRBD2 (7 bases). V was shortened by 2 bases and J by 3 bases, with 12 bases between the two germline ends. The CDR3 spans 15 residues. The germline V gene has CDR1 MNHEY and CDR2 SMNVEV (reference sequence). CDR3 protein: CASSLGGARTDTQYF. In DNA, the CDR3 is TGTGCCAGCAGTTTAGGGGGGGCCCGTACAGATACGCAGTATTTT.

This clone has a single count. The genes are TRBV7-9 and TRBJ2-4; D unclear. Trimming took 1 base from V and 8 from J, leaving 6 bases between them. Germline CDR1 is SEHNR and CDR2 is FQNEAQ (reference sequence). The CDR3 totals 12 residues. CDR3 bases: TGTGCCAGCAGCTTAGTTGAGGACATTCAGTACTTC. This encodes CASSLVEDIQYF. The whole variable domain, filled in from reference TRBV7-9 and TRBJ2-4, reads DTGVSQNPRHKITKRGQNVTFRCDPISEHNRLYWYRQTLGQGPEFLTYFQNEAQLEKSRLLSDRFSAERPKGSFSTLEIQRTEQGDSAMYLCASSLVEDIQYFGAGTRLSVL.

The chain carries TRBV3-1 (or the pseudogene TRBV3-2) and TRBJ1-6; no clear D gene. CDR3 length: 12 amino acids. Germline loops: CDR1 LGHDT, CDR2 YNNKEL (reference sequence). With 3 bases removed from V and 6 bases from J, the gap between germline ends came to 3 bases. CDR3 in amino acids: CASSHVNSPLHF. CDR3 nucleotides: TGTGCCAGCAGCCACGTTAATTCACCCCTCCACTTT.

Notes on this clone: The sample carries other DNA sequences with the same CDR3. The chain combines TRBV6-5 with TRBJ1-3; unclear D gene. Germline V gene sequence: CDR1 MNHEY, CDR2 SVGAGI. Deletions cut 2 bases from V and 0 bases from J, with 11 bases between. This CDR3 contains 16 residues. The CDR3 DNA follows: TGTGCCAGCAGTTACGGAGGCGGGAGCTCTGGAAACACCATATATTTT. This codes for CASSYGGGSSGNTIYF.

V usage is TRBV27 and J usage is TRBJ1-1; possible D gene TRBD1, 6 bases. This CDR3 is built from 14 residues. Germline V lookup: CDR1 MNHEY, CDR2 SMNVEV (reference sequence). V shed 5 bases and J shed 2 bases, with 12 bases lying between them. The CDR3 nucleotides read TGTGCCAGCAGTCCGCGACAGGTTAACACTGAAGCTTTCTTT. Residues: CASSPRQVNTEAFF.

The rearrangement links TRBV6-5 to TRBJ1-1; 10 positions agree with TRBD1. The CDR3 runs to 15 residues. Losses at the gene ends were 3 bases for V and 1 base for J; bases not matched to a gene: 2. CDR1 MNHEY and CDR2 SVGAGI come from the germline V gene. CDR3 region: CASSYGTGANTEAFF. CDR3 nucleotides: TGTGCCAGCAGTTATGGGACAGGGGCGAACACTGAAGCTTTCTTT.

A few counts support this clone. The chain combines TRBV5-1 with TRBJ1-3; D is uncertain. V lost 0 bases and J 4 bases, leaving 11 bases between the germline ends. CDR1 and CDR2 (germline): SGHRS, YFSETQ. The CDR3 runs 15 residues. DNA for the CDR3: TGCGCCAGCAGCTTGGCAGGTTCGCGCGGAAACACCATATATTTT. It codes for CASSLAGSRGNTIYF.

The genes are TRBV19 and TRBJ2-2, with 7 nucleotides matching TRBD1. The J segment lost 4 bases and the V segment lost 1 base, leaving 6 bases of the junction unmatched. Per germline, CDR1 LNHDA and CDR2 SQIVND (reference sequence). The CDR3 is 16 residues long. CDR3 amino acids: CASSIVSGGVTGELFF. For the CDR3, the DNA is TGTGCCAGTAGTATAGTTTCAGGGGGAGTCACCGGGGAGCTGTTTTTT.

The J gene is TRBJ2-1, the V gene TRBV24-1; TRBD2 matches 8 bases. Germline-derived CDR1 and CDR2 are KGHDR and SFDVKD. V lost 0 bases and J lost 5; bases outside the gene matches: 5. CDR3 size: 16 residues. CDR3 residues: CATSDLEGTSDNEQFF. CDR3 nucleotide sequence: TGTGCCACCAGTGATTTGGAGGGGACTAGTGACAATGAGCAGTTCTTC.

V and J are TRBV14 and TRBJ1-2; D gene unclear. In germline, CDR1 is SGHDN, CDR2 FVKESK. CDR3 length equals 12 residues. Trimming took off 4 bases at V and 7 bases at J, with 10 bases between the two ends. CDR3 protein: CASSPPYGGYTF. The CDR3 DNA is TGTGCCAGCAGCCCCCCCTACGGTGGCTACACCTTC.

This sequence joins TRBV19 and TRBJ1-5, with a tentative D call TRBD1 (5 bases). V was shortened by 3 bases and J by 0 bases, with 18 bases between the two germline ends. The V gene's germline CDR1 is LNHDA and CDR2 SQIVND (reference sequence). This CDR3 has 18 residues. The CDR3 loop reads CASSMGRLVEYSNQPQHF. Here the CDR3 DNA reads TGTGCCAGTAGTATGGGGCGATTGGTCGAATATAGCAATCAGCCCCAGCATTTT.

The CDR3 sequence is CATSEATGTQPQHF. CDR3 DNA: TGTGCCACCAGTGAGGCGACAGGGACTCAGCCCCAGCATTTT. This chain uses TRBV24-1 with TRBJ1-5, with 7 bases fitting TRBD1. From germline, CDR1 is KGHDR and CDR2 SFDVKD. The CDR3 is 14 residues long. The J segment lost 6 bases and the V segment lost 4 bases, leaving 5 bases of the junction unmatched.

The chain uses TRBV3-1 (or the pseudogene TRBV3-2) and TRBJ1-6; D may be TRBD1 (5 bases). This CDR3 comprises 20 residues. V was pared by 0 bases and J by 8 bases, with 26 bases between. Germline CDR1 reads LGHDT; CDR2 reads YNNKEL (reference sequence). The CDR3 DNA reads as TGTGCCAGCAGCCAAGATTGGGGTGAGCGGGGCTCCCAAAGGGATTCACCCCTCCACTTT. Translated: CASSQDWGERGSQRDSPLHF.

The CDR3 DNA sequence: TGTGCCAGCTTCAGGGACACTTACAATGAGCAGTTCTTC. It is translated as CASFRDTYNEQFF. This sequence joins TRBV6-6 and TRBJ2-1; a possible D gene is TRBD1 (6 bases). Germline CDR1 MNHNY, CDR2 SVGAGI (reference sequence). V dropped 8 bases and J dropped 4 bases, with 12 bases sitting between them. The CDR3 is made up of 13 amino acids.

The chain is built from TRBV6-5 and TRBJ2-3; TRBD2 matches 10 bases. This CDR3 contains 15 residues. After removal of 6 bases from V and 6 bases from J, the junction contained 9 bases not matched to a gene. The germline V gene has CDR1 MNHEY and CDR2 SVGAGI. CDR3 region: CASRDTSGVFDTQYF. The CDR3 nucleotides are TGTGCCAGCAGAGATACTAGCGGGGTTTTCGATACGCAGTATTTT.

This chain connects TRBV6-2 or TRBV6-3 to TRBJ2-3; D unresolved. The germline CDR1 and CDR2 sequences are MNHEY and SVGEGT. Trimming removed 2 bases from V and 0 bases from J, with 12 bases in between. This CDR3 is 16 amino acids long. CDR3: CASSYRPRSSTDTQYF. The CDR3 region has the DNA TGTGCCAGCAGTTACCGGCCGCGGTCTAGCACAGATACGCAGTATTTT.

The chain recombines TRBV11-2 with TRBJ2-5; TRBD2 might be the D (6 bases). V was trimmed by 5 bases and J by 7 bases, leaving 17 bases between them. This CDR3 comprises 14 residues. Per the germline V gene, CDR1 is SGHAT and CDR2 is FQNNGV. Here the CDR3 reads CASSRDSEFGTQYF. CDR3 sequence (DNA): TGTGCCAGCAGCCGGGACTCCGAGTTTGGGACCCAGTACTTC.

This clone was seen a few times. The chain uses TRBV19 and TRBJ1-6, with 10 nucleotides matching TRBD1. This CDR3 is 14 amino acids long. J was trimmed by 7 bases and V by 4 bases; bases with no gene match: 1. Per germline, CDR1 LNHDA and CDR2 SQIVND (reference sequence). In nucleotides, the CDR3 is TGTGCCAGTAGTAAGGGACAGGGGAATTCACCCCTCCACTTT. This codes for CASSKGQGNSPLHF.

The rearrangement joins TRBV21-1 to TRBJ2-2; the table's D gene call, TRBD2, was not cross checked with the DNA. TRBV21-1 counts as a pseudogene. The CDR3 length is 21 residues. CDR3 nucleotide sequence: TGTGCCAGCAGCAACGGTTCCGATTTGCCGGGAGGGCCTCTTTACACCGGGGAGCTGTTTTTT. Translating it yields CASSNGSDLPGGPLYTGELFF.

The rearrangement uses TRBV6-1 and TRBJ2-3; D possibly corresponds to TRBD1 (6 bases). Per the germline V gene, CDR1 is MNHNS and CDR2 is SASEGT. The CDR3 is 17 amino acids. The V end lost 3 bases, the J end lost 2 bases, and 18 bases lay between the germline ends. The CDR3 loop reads CASSDQTPGQNTDTQYF. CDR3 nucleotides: TGTGCCAGCAGTGACCAAACTCCGGGACAAAACACAGATACGCAGTATTTT.